These 23 T cell receptor beta chains were sequenced from one sample in a study of T-cell reconstitution after alpha-beta-depleted transplantation in children. Using unique molecular identifiers, the investigators prepared the TCRbeta library. One entry per CDR3 protein results from TCRdb running MiXCR on the PCR reads. Here the sample spans some 460,000 distinct CDR3 sequences, around 15% being singletons. The input for sequencing was PBMCs, mostly from graft donor cells, taken 360 days after TCRalphabeta/CD19-depleted stem cell transplant. These receptors all come from a boy less than two years old who had a stem cell transplant for Wiskott-Aldrich syndrome, so the T cells may come from the graft donor.

This clonotype was observed a handful of times. V usage is TRBV7-2 and J usage is TRBJ2-3, with 8 bases identical to TRBD2. The ends lost 1 base at V and 2 bases at J; junction bases unmatched: 5. The CDR3 sequence is 16 residues long. Germline CDR1 SGHTA, CDR2 FQGNSA. DNA of the CDR3: TGTGCCAGCAGCTTAGGACTAGCGTTCTACACAGATACGCAGTATTTT. Protein: CASSLGLAFYTDTQYF.

The sample holds a few counts of this clonotype. The gene calls are TRBV20-1 and TRBJ2-3; TRBD2 might be the D (6 bases). CDR1 DFQATT and CDR2 SNEGSKA come from the germline V gene (reference sequence). The length of the CDR3 is 16 residues. V was cut by 3 bases and J by 3 bases, with 19 bases left in between. For the CDR3, the DNA is TGCAGTGCTAGTACTCGGGGTCCGGGAGTAACAGATACGCAGTATTTT. Its protein product is CSASTRGPGVTDTQYF.

The chain's CDR3 is CASSYVTGLTYEQYF. The CDR3, as DNA: TGTGCCAGCAGTTACGTAACAGGGCTGACCTACGAGCAGTACTTC. The chain links TRBV6-5 to TRBJ2-7, with D maybe TRBD1 (6 bases). Looked up from germline, CDR1 is MNHEY and CDR2 is SVGAGI. The CDR3 spans 15 residues. Trimming cost V 2 bases and J 2 bases, with 13 bases left between them.

The genes are TRBV2 and TRBJ2-1; no clear D gene. The ends were cut back, 7 bases at V and 8 bases at J, with 15 bases in the middle. The germline V gene has CDR1 SNHLY and CDR2 FYNNEI. The CDR3 runs 13 residues. The CDR3 DNA reads TGTGCCAGCACACAGCCCTTTTACGATGAGCAGTTCTTC. It encodes CASTQPFYDEQFF.

This clonotype was detected a few times. The chain uses TRBV20-1 and TRBJ2-1; D gene uncertain. From germline, CDR1 is DFQATT and CDR2 SNEGSKA (reference sequence). The length of the CDR3 is 16 residues. Between the trimmed V and J ends, which lost 5 bases and 0 bases, there was a span of 17 bases. The CDR3 protein is CSAAVPLLGSYNEQFF. The CDR3 coding sequence is TGCAGTGCTGCCGTTCCCCTATTAGGCTCCTACAATGAGCAGTTCTTC.

This chain links TRBV7-9 with TRBJ2-7; no firm D call. CDR3 length equals 13 residues. V was shortened by 1 base and J by 6 bases, with 10 bases between the two germline ends. Per the germline V gene, CDR1 is SEHNR and CDR2 is FQNEAQ (reference sequence). CDR3 in amino acids: CASSLDVVTEQYF. For the CDR3, the DNA is TGTGCCAGCAGCTTAGACGTCGTGACCGAGCAGTACTTC.

This clonotype was detected once. V usage is TRBV7-9 and J usage is TRBJ2-5; 7 bases align to TRBD2. The CDR3 contains 12 residues. Germline CDR1 and CDR2: SEHNR and FQNEAQ (reference sequence). The V and J ends lost 4 bases and 6 bases, in that order; junction bases with no gene match: 2. The CDR3 sequence is CASSWGGQTQYF. CDR3 nucleotide sequence: TGTGCCAGCAGCTGGGGGGGACAGACCCAGTACTTC.

The V gene is TRBV12-3 or TRBV12-4, the J gene TRBJ2-3; 8 bases fit TRBD2. This CDR3 is 17 amino acids long. J was trimmed by 6 bases and V by 5 bases; bases with no gene match: 16. The CDR3 nucleotides read TGTGCCAGCAGTACTCCCCTCGGGAGGGGCCTTTGGGATACGCAGTATTTT. Its protein is CASSTPLGRGLWDTQYF.

The rearrangement uses TRBV6-1 and TRBJ1-1; 8 nucleotides match TRBD1. Germline trimming cut 6 bases from V and 0 bases from J; bases unmatched to any gene: 0. Germline V gene lookup returns CDR1 MNHNS and CDR2 SASEGT. There are 13 residues in the CDR3. As DNA, the CDR3 is TGTGCCAGCAGGGGACAGGTGAACACTGAAGCTTTCTTT. Its translation: CASRGQVNTEAFF.

The V and J genes are TRBV5-1 and TRBJ2-7; D possibly matches TRBD1 or TRBD2 (5 bases each). The germline CDR1 and CDR2 sequences are SGHRS and YFSETQ. The CDR3 has 15 residues. V was shortened by 4 bases and J by 4 bases, with 18 bases between the two germline ends. The DNA for the CDR3 is TGCGCCAGCAGCCCCGACAGCCCGGCGGGTTACGAGCAGTACTTC. Its translation: CASSPDSPAGYEQYF. Filled out from reference TRBV5-1 and TRBJ2-7, the complete variable domain reads KAGVTQTPRYLIKTRGQQVTLSCSPISGHRSVSWYQQTPGQGLQFLFEYFSETQRNKGNFPGRFSGRQFSNSRSEMNVSTLELGDSALYLCASSPDSPAGYEQYFGPGTRLTVT.

The chain carries TRBV4-1 and TRBJ2-7; the D gene is possibly TRBD1 (5 bases). CDR1 is MGHRA and CDR2 is YSYEKL in the germline V gene. V lost 1 base and J lost 0, with 10 bases in between. This CDR3 region has 15 residues. CDR3 nucleotides: TGCGCCAGCAGCCAAGTGAGACAGCCCTCCTACGAGCAGTACTTC. It yields the protein CASSQVRQPSYEQYF.

The CDR3 sequence is CASSLVGSGPSNEQFF. CDR3 nucleotides: TGTGCCAGCAGCTTAGTGGGTAGCGGGCCCTCCAATGAGCAGTTCTTC. V gene TRBV11-2 combines with J gene TRBJ2-1, with TRBD2 identical over 7 bases. The ends lost 1 base at V and 6 bases at J; junction bases unmatched: 9. The CDR3 contains 16 residues. CDR1 is SGHAT and CDR2 is FQNNGV in the germline V gene.

This clonotype was recorded a few times. V is TRBV27 and J is TRBJ2-1; no firm D call. The CDR3 length is 16 residues. Germline V gene data show CDR1 as MNHEY and CDR2 as SMNVEV (reference sequence). V dropped 4 bases and J dropped 2 bases, with 15 bases sitting between them. CDR3 protein: CASSSGFGLTYNEQFF. CDR3 coding DNA: TGTGCCAGCAGTTCGGGTTTTGGGTTGACCTACAATGAGCAGTTCTTC.

The genes are TRBV6-1 and TRBJ1-5, with 7 bases matching TRBD1. Per germline, CDR1 MNHNS and CDR2 SASEGT. The trim removed 6 bases at V and 7 bases at J, leaving 6 bases unmatched. CDR3 length: 13 residues. CDR3 nucleotides: TGTGCCAGCAGAGACAGGGCTGGGCAGCCCCAGCATTTT. Its protein is CASRDRAGQPQHF.

A few counts support this clonotype. The J gene is TRBJ2-4, the V gene TRBV12-3 or TRBV12-4; D gene ambiguous. The V and J ends lost 4 bases and 0 bases respectively, with 16 bases between them. The CDR3 consists of 17 residues. CDR3 sequence: CASSYSPLKLAKNIQYF. CDR3 nucleotide sequence: TGTGCCAGCAGTTACAGTCCTCTGAAACTAGCCAAAAACATTCAGTACTTC.

This clonotype was seen repeatedly, ten times or more. The chain uses TRBV6-1 and TRBJ2-1, with TRBD1 identical over 9 bases. CDR3 length: 14 amino acids. CDR1 is MNHNS, CDR2 SASEGT, per germline. CDR3 amino acids: CAGADRGSYNEQFF. The CDR3 bases are TGTGCGGGAGCGGACAGGGGCTCCTACAATGAGCAGTTCTTC.

The chain has TRBV7-9 and TRBJ2-1, with 7 bases that match TRBD2. Germline values: CDR1 SEHNR, CDR2 FQNEAQ (reference sequence). The CDR3 has 14 amino acids. The V and J ends lost 7 bases and 4 bases, in that order; junction bases with no gene match: 7. In DNA form, the CDR3 reads TGTGCCAGCATGGGTGCTAGCGGTTACAATGAGCAGTTCTTC. Its protein product is CASMGASGYNEQFF.

This clonotype was seen only a few times. The V gene is TRBV12-3 or TRBV12-4, the J gene TRBJ2-2; D might be TRBD1 or TRBD2, each matching 5 bases. The CDR3 consists of 15 residues. V dropped 3 bases and J dropped 5 bases, with 13 bases sitting between them. DNA for the CDR3: TGTGCCAGCAGTTTTTGGGGGATAAGTACCGGGGAGCTGTTTTTT. This translates into CASSFWGISTGELFF.

The table lists this clonotype with a few counts. The chain recombines TRBV6-5 with TRBJ2-4, with D hard to call. Trimming removed 2 bases at V and 0 bases at J, with 17 bases between. The CDR3 is made up of 18 amino acids. Germline lookup yields CDR1 MNHEY and CDR2 SVGAGI. Here the CDR3 DNA reads TGTGCCAGCAGTTACGGAGCATCCCTGCTTCTAGCCAAAAACATTCAGTACTTC. Its translation is CASSYGASLLLAKNIQYF.

The chain recombines TRBV12-3 or TRBV12-4 with TRBJ1-1; D remains unclear. The germline V and J ends were trimmed by 5 bases and 8 bases, with 15 bases remaining between them. There are 13 residues in the CDR3. CDR3 loop: CASSPPGKWEAFF. The CDR3 nucleotides read TGTGCCAGCAGTCCTCCGGGGAAGTGGGAAGCTTTCTTT.

Here the CDR3 DNA reads TGTGCCAGCAGTGAAGATCCAGGGGGCTGGGGCGGCTCCTACGAGCAGTACTTC. This encodes CASSEDPGGWGGSYEQYF. The rearrangement links TRBV2 to TRBJ2-7; 8 bases are shared with TRBD1. Germline CDR1 is SNHLY and CDR2 is FYNNEI. The CDR3 consists of 18 residues. V trimming: 1 base; J trimming: 0 bases; junction bases outside the gene matches: 11.

The chain links TRBV6-2 or TRBV6-3 to TRBJ2-7; D unresolved. This CDR3 spans 14 amino acids. The germline gives CDR1 MNHEY, CDR2 SVGEGT. Deletions cut 2 bases from V and 4 bases from J, with 12 bases between. CDR3 residues: CASSYTRNPYEQYF. Written as DNA, the CDR3 is TGTGCCAGCAGTTACACGAGAAACCCTTACGAGCAGTACTTC.

This sequence joins TRBV7-9 and TRBJ2-7; the D gene is possibly TRBD1 (5 bases). The CDR3 loop spans 12 amino acids. Trimming pared 4 bases from V and 12 bases from J, leaving 16 bases between. Germline V gene sequence: CDR1 SEHNR, CDR2 FQNEAQ (reference sequence). The CDR3 DNA reads TGTGCCAGCAGCTCCAGACAGCCCCATCTGTACTTC. Its translation: CASSSRQPHLYF.